This T cell receptor beta chain was sequenced in a study of identical twins. The study's findings and limits: Low generation-probability sequences were in excess among twin-shared out-of-frame alpha sequences. It was possible that invariant MAIT and iNKT cells partly confounded the zero-insertion analyses.

This CDR3 has 16 amino acids. From germline, CDR1 is SGHAT and CDR2 FQNNGV. As regards this clonotype: Its specificity is unknown. Compared with germline, one end of the junction differs, possibly owing to a read error.

A universal primer site was added by template switching, and unique molecular identifiers were carried by the cDNA. TCRdb passed the 5' RACE reads through MiXCR, listing each CDR3 protein once. The data show just under 550,000 distinct CDR3 sequences, with 12% to 15% seen just once and more than 0.4% held by the top ten. These data are also associated with another study on yellow fever vaccine responses in identical twins.

The receptor was isolated from a woman aged 18-29 years in good health. Sample: CD4+ T cells sorted from blood. The chain recombines TRBV11-2 with TRBJ2-7, with 7 bases that match TRBD2. In DNA form, the CDR3 reads TGTGCTAGCAGCCCCTGGAACCCGGGGGGCTCCTACGAGCAGTACTTC. It encodes CASSPWNPGGSYEQYF.